This T cell receptor beta chain was obtained from a study of shared clonotypes between healthy human individuals. Background on the study: The plates for each donor numbered three CD4 naive, three CD4 memory, two CD8 naive and one CD8 memory.

The assay was immunoSEQ multiplex PCR, and TCRdb's table has in-frame clones only and misses some. The repertoire holds about 2.4 million clones, with more than 85% as singletons. This CDR3 is built from 15 residues. The trim removed 0 bases at V and 8 bases at J, leaving 9 bases unmatched. Germline CDR1 is KGHSH and CDR2 is LQKENI. Study-level points and caveats: The sharing of 5% to 6.5% of naive CD4 clonotypes was seen across a handful of donors.

As regards this clone: Its specificity is not known.

The sequencing input was naive CD4+ T cells from PBMCs. The subset was: CD45RA+ positively selected. The gene calls are TRBV18 and TRBJ1-2, with TRBD1 matching 7 bases. The sequence was collected from a man between 18 and 35 years old in good health. Some clones in this sample may be carry-over from other donors' samples. The CDR3 region is CASSPPPPGGGGYTF. The CDR3 coding sequence is TGTGCCAGCTCACCACCCCCCCCGGGAGGGGGCGGCTACACCTTC.